These T cell receptor beta chains were read from a single sample in a study of CXCR3-negative and CXCR3-positive naive CD8 T cells. TCRdb reprocessed the 5' RACE reads; each CDR3 protein has one entry and no DNA is given. The table for this sample gives approximately 98,000 distinct CDR3 sequences. The sequencing input was naive CXCR3+ CD8+ T cells from blood. These receptors were collected from a human donor in good health. Some clones in this sample may be carry-over from other donors' samples. CDR3s include the opening cysteine and the closing phenylalanine or tryptophan. Each record gives: V gene, CDR3 length, J gene, CDR3 protein.

v_gene: TRBV27
len: 14
j_gene: TRBJ1-2
CDR3aa: CASSLGGANYGYTF

v_gene: TRBV6-2/TRBV6-3
len: 14
j_gene: TRBJ2-3
CDR3aa: CASSPKVETDTQYF

v_gene: TRBV29-1
len: 14
j_gene: TRBJ2-7
CDR3aa: CSVEGGGPSYEQYF

v_gene: TRBV7-9
len: 15
j_gene: TRBJ2-1
CDR3aa: CASSRPEGRLDEQFF

v_gene: TRBV5-1
len: 15
j_gene: TRBJ2-1
CDR3aa: CASSLTGPSYNEQFF

v_gene: TRBV4-1
len: 14
j_gene: TRBJ1-1
CDR3aa: CASSQKTANTEAFF

v_gene: TRBV4-3
len: 16
j_gene: TRBJ2-5
CDR3aa: CASSQETSRPQETQYF

v_gene: TRBV15
len: 15
j_gene: TRBJ1-4
CDR3aa: CATSTDRGVGEKLFF

v_gene: TRBV7-2
len: 17
j_gene: TRBJ2-7
CDR3aa: CASSLVGLAGGQHEQYF

v_gene: TRBV9
len: 14
j_gene: TRBJ2-7
CDR3aa: CASSPDRGYYEQYF

v_gene: TRBV5-5
len: 15
j_gene: TRBJ2-7
CDR3aa: CASSGSGGRSYEQYF

v_gene: TRBV28
len: 16
j_gene: TRBJ2-2
CDR3aa: CASSFPSGGATGELFF

v_gene: TRBV3-1
len: 16
j_gene: TRBJ2-5
CDR3aa: CASRPKGLADQETQYF

v_gene: TRBV4-1
len: 14
j_gene: TRBJ2-2
CDR3aa: CASSQVTDTGELFF

v_gene: TRBV6-5
len: 15
j_gene: TRBJ2-3
CDR3aa: CASSYQWTGEDTQYF

v_gene: TRBV7-6
len: 17
j_gene: TRBJ2-7
CDR3aa: CASSRTETGHPNYEQYF

v_gene: TRBV7-9
len: 15
j_gene: TRBJ1-3
CDR3aa: CASSLMGQGMVTIYF

v_gene: TRBV4-1
len: 15
j_gene: TRBJ2-7
CDR3aa: CASSDTGGTPWEQYF

v_gene: TRBV2
len: 15
j_gene: TRBJ2-7
CDR3aa: CASSTRGYLPYEQYF

v_gene: TRBV29-1
len: 12
j_gene: TRBJ2-1
CDR3aa: CSVTGQYNEQFF

v_gene: TRBV7-9
len: 15
j_gene: TRBJ2-2
CDR3aa: CASSLLLPETGELFF

v_gene: TRBV2
len: 16
j_gene: TRBJ2-3
CDR3aa: CASSPRTSGSADTQYF

v_gene: TRBV29-1
len: 16
j_gene: TRBJ2-7
CDR3aa: CSVVEGQRVKPYEQYF

v_gene: TRBV5-6
len: 12
j_gene: TRBJ1-2
CDR3aa: CASSFMDYGYTF

v_gene: TRBV6-5
len: 15
j_gene: TRBJ1-3
CDR3aa: CASSYSRDTWDTIYF

v_gene: TRBV4-3
len: 14
j_gene: TRBJ2-7
CDR3aa: CASSPINRVYEQYF

v_gene: TRBV7-2
len: 17
j_gene: TRBJ2-1
CDR3aa: CASSPHGGLSSYNEQFF

v_gene: TRBV10-2
len: 13
j_gene: TRBJ2-7
CDR3aa: CASSPTETYEQYF

v_gene: TRBV29-1
len: 11
j_gene: TRBJ2-3
CDR3aa: CSVDLSDTQYF

v_gene: TRBV10-3
len: 18
j_gene: TRBJ1-3
CDR3aa: CAISESRGQRLSGNTIYF

v_gene: TRBV19
len: 15
j_gene: TRBJ2-4
CDR3aa: CASGSGFRSKNIQYF

v_gene: TRBV28
len: 14
j_gene: TRBJ2-7
CDR3aa: CASSPRGTSNEQYF

v_gene: TRBV19
len: 16
j_gene: TRBJ1-5
CDR3aa: CASSISGRHSNQPQHF

v_gene: TRBV7-6
len: 16
j_gene: TRBJ2-7
CDR3aa: CASSTGQGVIPYEQYF

v_gene: TRBV29-1
len: 13
j_gene: TRBJ2-3
CDR3aa: CSVVAQITDTQYF

v_gene: TRBV12-3/TRBV12-4
len: 17
j_gene: TRBJ2-1
CDR3aa: CASSLADSGDFYNEQFF

v_gene: TRBV20-1
len: 11
j_gene: TRBJ2-1
CDR3aa: CSAGGGAEQFF

v_gene: TRBV29-1
len: 11
j_gene: TRBJ2-7
CDR3aa: CSVSPGYEQYF

v_gene: TRBV13
len: 13
j_gene: TRBJ1-2
CDR3aa: CASSVGNLGGYTF

v_gene: TRBV9
len: 13
j_gene: TRBJ2-7
CDR3aa: CASSGSPSYEHYF

v_gene: TRBV21-1
len: 20
j_gene: TRBJ2-7
CDR3aa: CASSNVKKGVPGIHTYEQYF

v_gene: TRBV21-1
len: 15
j_gene: TRBJ2-1
CDR3aa: CASSNRDRTYNEQFF

v_gene: TRBV20-1
len: 14
j_gene: TRBJ1-4
CDR3aa: CSATRTGVWLKLFF

v_gene: TRBV28
len: 14
j_gene: TRBJ1-2
CDR3aa: CASSLRQYNYGYTF

v_gene: TRBV29-1
len: 14
j_gene: TRBJ2-7
CDR3aa: CSVEGGQGAQEQYF

v_gene: TRBV29-1
len: 16
j_gene: TRBJ2-1
CDR3aa: CSVGTSGGAWYNEQFF

v_gene: TRBV30
len: 14
j_gene: TRBJ2-3
CDR3aa: CAWSRTAFGDTQYF

v_gene: TRBV20-1
len: 14
j_gene: TRBJ2-7
CDR3aa: CSARDPNRGLEQYF

v_gene: TRBV6-5
len: 15
j_gene: TRBJ2-3
CDR3aa: CASSHGGGPTDTQYF

v_gene: TRBV28
len: 16
j_gene: TRBJ2-1
CDR3aa: CASLARGPSSYNEQFF

v_gene: TRBV27
len: 17
j_gene: TRBJ1-1
CDR3aa: CASSPRLPGGLNTEAFF

v_gene: TRBV4-3
len: 15
j_gene: TRBJ2-1
CDR3aa: CASSQVVAGGLEQFF

v_gene: TRBV30
len: 12
j_gene: TRBJ2-7
CDR3aa: CACDRVADEQYF

v_gene: TRBV19
len: 11
j_gene: TRBJ1-1
CDR3aa: CATRDSTEAFF

v_gene: TRBV7-2
len: 16
j_gene: TRBJ2-7
CDR3aa: CASSLGRGTARDEQYF

v_gene: TRBV19
len: 17
j_gene: TRBJ2-5
CDR3aa: CASSWPGPLTGQETQYF

v_gene: TRBV28
len: 15
j_gene: TRBJ2-7
CDR3aa: CASSPGGAAYYEQYF

v_gene: TRBV29-1
len: 13
j_gene: TRBJ1-2
CDR3aa: CSAAGGGIYGYTF

v_gene: TRBV7-2
len: 14
j_gene: TRBJ2-3
CDR3aa: CASRSGASTDTQYF

v_gene: TRBV3-1
len: 20
j_gene: TRBJ2-6
CDR3aa: CASSLSYSPQVRSGANVLTF